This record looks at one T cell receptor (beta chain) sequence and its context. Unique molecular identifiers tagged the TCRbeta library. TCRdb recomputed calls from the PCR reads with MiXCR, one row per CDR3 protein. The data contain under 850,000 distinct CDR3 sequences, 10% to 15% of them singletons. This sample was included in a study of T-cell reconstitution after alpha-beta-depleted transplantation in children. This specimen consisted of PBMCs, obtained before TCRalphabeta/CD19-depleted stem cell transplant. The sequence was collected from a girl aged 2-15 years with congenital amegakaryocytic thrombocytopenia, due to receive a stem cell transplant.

CDR3 in amino acids: CASSLVLEEMNTEAFF. In DNA, the CDR3 is TGTGCCAGCAGCTTAGTTCTAGAAGAGATGAACACTGAAGCTTTCTTT. The rearrangement links TRBV7-8 to TRBJ1-1; D unclear. This CDR3 comprises 16 residues. CDR1 and CDR2 (germline): SGHVS, FQNEAQ. The ends were cut back, 1 base at V and 0 bases at J, with 12 bases in the middle.